This TCR beta chain was documented in a study of vaccination effects on CD4 cells after COVID-19. Notes on the study in general: Cross-reactivity with common cold coronaviruses was shown by only 1 of 255 vaccine-induced clones in healthy vaccinees. A shortage of convalescent patients and an absence of early post-infection timepoints characterized the study.

To note about this clone: No antigen is known for it.

Before sequencing, viral peptide pools were used by the ViraFEST assay to expand antigen-specific CD4+ T cells. Between days 9 and 10 of culture, CD4+ T cells were separated out. Vaccinated recipients, who were negative for nucleocapsid antibodies, had no history of SARS-CoV-2 infection. Half the medium was replaced with IL-2 medium on days 3 and 7. The V and J ends lost 2 bases and 7 bases respectively, with 14 bases between them. This CDR3 is built from 14 residues. The V gene's germline CDR1 is SGHAT and CDR2 FQNNGV. The method was immunoSEQ multiplex PCR; TCRdb's version includes in-frame clones alone and lacks a portion of them. This table has some 70,000 clones, 75% to 85% appearing once.

The chain carries TRBV11-2 and TRBJ1-1, with D hard to call. The sample in question was CD4+ T cells from PBMCs cultured with SARS-CoV-2 spike peptides, obtained before COVID-19 vaccination. The origin of this receptor is a human donor who received a COVID-19 vaccine. CDR3 residues: CASSLFLGSGEAFF. CDR3 bases: TGTGCCAGCAGCTTATTCTTGGGGAGCGGTGAAGCTTTCTTT. Variable domain in full (rest from reference TRBV11-2 and TRBJ1-1): EAGVAQSPRYKIIEKRQSVAFWCNPISGHATLYWYQQILGQGPKLLIQFQNNGVVDDSQLPKDRFSAERLKGVDSTLKIQPAKLEDSAVYLCASSLFLGSGEAFFGQGTRLTVV.